The 14 T cell receptor beta chains below were found in one sample sequenced in a study of cytomegalovirus exposure and HLA in healthy donors. The protocol was immunoSEQ multiplex PCR, while the TCRdb copy is restricted to in-frame clones and leaves out a portion. The data hold some 310,000 clones, with roughly 86% observed a single time. The sequenced material came from PBMCs. These receptor sequences come from a man in his thirties or forties in good health and CMV-seronegative.

The gene calls are TRBV2 and TRBJ1-5; 7 bases are a match to TRBD1. CDR1 is SNHLY, CDR2 FYNNEI, per germline. J was trimmed by 3 bases and V by 4 bases; bases with no gene match: 6. The CDR3 sequence is 15 residues long. Here the CDR3 reads CASSVDRTYNQPQHF. Written as DNA, the CDR3 is TGTGCCAGCAGTGTGGACAGGACATACAATCAGCCCCAGCATTTT. Full variable domain (outside the CDR3, taken from reference TRBV2 and TRBJ1-5): EPEVTQTPSHQVTQMGQEVILRCVPISNHLYFYWYRQILGQKVEFLVSFYNNEISEKSEIFDDQFSVERPDGSNFTLKIRSTKLEDSAMYFCASSVDRTYNQPQHFGDGTRLSIL.

CDR3 amino acids: CASSLESRSYEQYF. Here the CDR3 DNA reads TGCGCCAGCAGCTTGGAGTCCAGATCCTACGAGCAGTACTTC. V usage is TRBV5-1 and J usage is TRBJ2-7; D call uncertain. CDR1 is SGHRS and CDR2 is YFSETQ in the germline V gene. Deletions cut 0 bases from V and 1 base from J, with 8 bases between. This CDR3 spans 14 amino acids.

The chain couples TRBV25-1 to TRBJ1-1, with D unclear. Trimming removed 1 base at V and 6 bases at J, with 9 bases between. The CDR3 contains 13 residues. CDR1 is MGHDK and CDR2 is SYGVNS in the germline V gene. DNA for the CDR3: TGTGCCAGCAGTGAATGGCCGGGTGCTGAAGCTTTCTTT. This sequence encodes CASSEWPGAEAFF. Full variable domain (rest looked up from reference TRBV25-1 and TRBJ1-1): EADIYQTPRYLVIGTGKKITLECSQTMGHDKMYWYQQDPGMELHLIHYSYGVNSTEKGDLSSESTVSRIRTEHFPLTLESARPSHTSQYLCASSEWPGAEAFFGQGTRLTVV.

Only one count was recorded for this clone. The chain uses TRBV6-6 and TRBJ2-3, with 10 nucleotides matching TRBD2. The CDR3 spans 14 residues. V gave up 4 bases and J gave up 6 bases; unmatched junction bases: 4. Germline V CDR1 and CDR2: MNHNY, SVGAGI (reference sequence). CDR3 residues: CASSLAGGYDTQYF. The DNA of the CDR3 is TGTGCCAGCAGTTTAGCGGGGGGCTATGATACGCAGTATTTT.

The rearrangement joins TRBV4-1 to TRBJ1-5, with TRBD1 matching over 8 bases. Germline V gene sequence: CDR1 MGHRA, CDR2 YSYEKL. This CDR3 spans 16 amino acids. With 1 base clipped from V and 11 bases from J, the junction kept 13 bases outside the gene matches. The CDR3 nucleotides are TGCGCCAGCAGCCAAGGGACAGGGTGGGACCTAAGGTCCCAGCATTTT. Translating it yields CASSQGTGWDLRSQHF.

The rearrangement links TRBV4-3 to TRBJ2-7; D is possibly TRBD1 (5 bases). There are 15 residues in the CDR3. V lost 3 bases to trimming and J lost 3 bases, with 15 bases between them. CDR1 LGHNA and CDR2 YSLEER come from the germline V gene. CDR3 amino acids: CASSQGLGGHYEQYF. The CDR3 nucleotides read TGCGCCAGCAGCCAGGGGTTGGGCGGACACTACGAGCAGTACTTC.

Note on this clone: This same CDR3 is encoded by further DNA sequences in the sample. CDR3 nucleotide sequence: TGCAGCGTTGACTCAGGGGGCGAGCAGTACTTC. This encodes CSVDSGGEQYF. The gene calls are TRBV29-1 and TRBJ2-7; 7 bases are a match to TRBD1. From germline, CDR1 is SQVTM and CDR2 ANQGSEA. This CDR3 contains 11 residues. Unmatched junction bases numbered 2, after V lost 3 bases and J lost 6 bases.

This rearrangement joins TRBV20-1 to TRBJ2-7; possibly TRBD1 for D (6 bases). V was cut by 4 bases and J by 6 bases, with 10 bases left in between. In germline, CDR1 is DFQATT, CDR2 SNEGSKA (reference sequence). This CDR3 is built from 11 residues. The CDR3 region is CSATTGREQYF. In nucleotides, the CDR3 is TGCAGTGCTACTACAGGGCGCGAGCAGTACTTC.

The CDR3 sequence: CASSSYSGGALYEQYF. In nucleotides, the CDR3 is TGTGCCAGCAGCTCATATAGCGGGGGGGCCCTCTACGAGCAGTACTTC. The chain couples TRBV7-9 to TRBJ2-7; 11 nucleotides match TRBD2. The junction had 8 bases not matched to a gene; V was cut back by 4 bases and J by 3 bases. Germline lookup yields CDR1 SEHNR and CDR2 FQNEAQ (reference sequence). This CDR3 contains 16 residues.

The J gene is TRBJ2-5, the V gene TRBV2; D is possibly TRBD2 (7 bases). The CDR3 is 13 residues long. Germline CDR1 SNHLY, CDR2 FYNNEI. V was pared by 8 bases and J by 4 bases, with 14 bases between. The CDR3 region has the DNA TGTGCCAGCGTTGCGGGGGCGGGAGAGACCCAGTACTTC. Protein sequence: CASVAGAGETQYF.

The rearrangement joins TRBV27 to TRBJ2-1; TRBD2 matches at 10 bases. This CDR3 is built from 18 residues. CDR1 and CDR2 (germline): MNHEY, SMNVEV (reference sequence). The trim removed 0 bases at V and 11 bases at J, leaving 16 bases unmatched. The chain's CDR3 is CASSLSSGGPKWFLQQFF. In nucleotides, the CDR3 is TGTGCCAGCAGTTTATCTAGCGGGGGGCCCAAGTGGTTTTTGCAGCAGTTCTTC.

This sequence joins TRBV19 and TRBJ1-2; 9 bases are shared with TRBD1. The germline CDR1 and CDR2 sequences are LNHDA and SQIVND (reference sequence). The V segment lost 6 bases and the J segment 2 bases; nucleotides outside the gene matches: 7. The CDR3 loop spans 15 amino acids. CDR3: CASRRPGQGNYGYTF. The CDR3 nucleotides are TGTGCCAGTAGACGTCCGGGACAGGGAAACTATGGCTACACCTTC.

This sequence joins TRBV5-1 and TRBJ2-7; D not resolved. V lost 2 bases, J lost 5 bases, and 11 bases lay in between. From germline, CDR1 is SGHRS and CDR2 YFSETQ. This CDR3 has 13 residues. The CDR3: CASSLNLGHEQYF. CDR3 in DNA: TGCGCCAGCAGCTTAAACCTCGGTCACGAGCAGTACTTC.

This clone was observed a handful of times. The chain uses TRBV30 and TRBJ1-5, with 8 bases identical to TRBD1. Germline loops: CDR1 GTSNPN, CDR2 SVGIG (reference sequence). There are 15 residues in the CDR3. V lost 5 bases and J lost 2; bases outside the gene matches: 8. The CDR3: CAWGNGQGGNQPQHF. CDR3 nucleotide sequence: TGTGCCTGGGGTAACGGACAGGGCGGCAATCAGCCCCAGCATTTT. Based on the CDR3 plus reference TRBV30 and TRBJ1-5, the full variable domain is SQTIHQWPATLVQPVGSPLSLECTVEGTSNPNLYWYRQAAGRGLQLLFYSVGIGQISSEVPQNLSASRPQDRQFILSSKKLLLSDSGFYLCAWGNGQGGNQPQHFGDGTRLSIL.